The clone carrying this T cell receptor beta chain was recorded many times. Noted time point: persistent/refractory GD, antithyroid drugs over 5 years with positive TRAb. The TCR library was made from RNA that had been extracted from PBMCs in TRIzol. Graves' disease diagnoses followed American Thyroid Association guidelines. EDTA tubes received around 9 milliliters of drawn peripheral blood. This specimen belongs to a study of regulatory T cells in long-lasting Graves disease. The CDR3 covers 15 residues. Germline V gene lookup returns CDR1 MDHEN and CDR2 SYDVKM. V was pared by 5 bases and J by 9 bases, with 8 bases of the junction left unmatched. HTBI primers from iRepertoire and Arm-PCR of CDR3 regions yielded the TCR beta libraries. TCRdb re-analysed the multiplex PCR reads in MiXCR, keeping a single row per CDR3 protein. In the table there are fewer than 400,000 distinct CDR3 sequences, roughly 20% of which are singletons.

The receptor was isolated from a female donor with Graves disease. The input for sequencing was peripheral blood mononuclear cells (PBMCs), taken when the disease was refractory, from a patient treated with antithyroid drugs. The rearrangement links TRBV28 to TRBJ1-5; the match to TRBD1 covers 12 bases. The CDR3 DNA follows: TGTGCCAGCAGTCCCGGGACAGGGGGCCGCTGGCCCCAGCATTTT. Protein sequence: CASSPGTGGRWPQHF.